The 12 T cell receptor beta chains below all came from one sample that was sequenced in a study of T cell changes during pregnancy in multiple sclerosis. Profiling relied on immunoSEQ multiplex PCR, and the TCRdb table lists in-frame clones only, not all of them. The data contain roughly 120,000 clones, roughly 92% of them singletons. Here the sequenced sample was peripheral blood, taken in the third trimester of pregnancy. These receptors were collected from a female donor with multiple sclerosis, enrolled in a pregnancy study.

The chain combines TRBV6-5 with TRBJ1-5; 7 bases match TRBD1. Germline trimming cut 6 bases from V and 6 bases from J; bases unmatched to any gene: 5. This CDR3 spans 13 amino acids. The germline gives CDR1 MNHEY, CDR2 SVGAGI. In nucleotides, the CDR3 is TGTGCCAGCAGCCGAGACAGGGCTCAGCCCCAGCATTTT. Its translation: CASSRDRAQPQHF.

V is TRBV18 and J is TRBJ1-4, with a possible D match to TRBD1 (6 bases). V was cut by 0 bases and J by 8 bases, with 13 bases left in between. Germline CDR1 and CDR2: KGHSH and LQKENI. The CDR3 extends over 15 amino acids. The CDR3, as DNA: TGTGCCAGCTCACCACCGGTCGGGACACAGGAAAAACTGTTTTTT. Its protein product is CASSPPVGTQEKLFF. Using reference TRBV18 and TRBJ1-4 for the parts outside the CDR3, the full variable domain is NAGVMQNPRHLVRRRGQEARLRCSPMKGHSHVYWYRQLPEEGLKFMVYLQKENIIDESGMPKERFSAEFPKEGPSILRIQQVVRGDSAAYFCASSPPVGTQEKLFFGSGTQLSVL.

The chain employs TRBV27 and TRBJ2-5, with a weak D call TRBD1 (6 bases). V lost 2 bases and J 5 bases, leaving 21 bases between the germline ends. The germline gives CDR1 MNHEY, CDR2 SMNVEV (reference sequence). This CDR3 comprises 17 residues. The CDR3 DNA reads TGTGCCAGCAGTTTAGGATCAGGACAGTTGGGCAAGGAGACCCAGTACTTC. Amino acid sequence: CASSLGSGQLGKETQYF.

V usage is TRBV21-1 and J usage is TRBJ2-7; TRBD1 is the table's D call and was not checked against the DNA. TRBV21-1 is a known pseudogene. The CDR3 runs to 15 residues. CDR3 bases: TGTGCCAGCAGCAAAACTGGACAGCGCCGGAACGAGCAGTACTTC. Its protein is CASSKTGQRRNEQYF.

The V call is TRBV9, the J call TRBJ1-2, with D possibly being TRBD1 (5 bases). CDR3 length: 15 residues. Germline V gene data show CDR1 as SGDLS and CDR2 as YYNGEE. The V end was cut by 0 bases, the J end by 7 bases, with 16 bases between. In DNA form, the CDR3 reads TGTGCCAGCAGCGTAGTCCCTGACAGCTTCCTTGGCTACACCTTC. It codes for CASSVVPDSFLGYTF.

This sequence joins TRBV7-6 and TRBJ2-1, with a weak D call TRBD2 (6 bases). Trimming stripped 1 base from V and 12 bases from J, with 16 bases between. The CDR3 is 14 amino acids. The germline V gene has CDR1 SGHVS and CDR2 FNYEAQ. The CDR3: CASSLVSGEVGQFF. The CDR3 region has the DNA TGTGCCAGCAGCTTAGTGTCGGGGGAAGTTGGGCAGTTCTTC.

V is TRBV19 and J is TRBJ2-3; 8 nucleotides match TRBD1. Trimming removed 2 bases from V and 12 bases from J; junction bases left unmatched: 7. CDR1 is LNHDA and CDR2 is SQIVND in the germline V gene (reference sequence). This CDR3 region has 13 residues. CDR3 sequence: CASSITQGVDQYF. DNA for the CDR3: TGTGCCAGTAGTATAACACAGGGGGTAGACCAGTATTTT.

The rearrangement uses TRBV19 and TRBJ1-2, with unresolved D. The CDR3 has 12 amino acids. The V gene's germline CDR1 is LNHDA and CDR2 SQIVND (reference sequence). V was clipped by 11 bases and J by 4 bases, with 14 bases between them. CDR3 sequence: CAGSRQAYGYTF. Here the CDR3 DNA reads TGTGCCGGTTCCAGGCAGGCCTATGGCTACACCTTC.

Here the CDR3 reads CSGIPGGTEAFF. The CDR3 DNA reads as TGCAGCGGGATTCCCGGGGGCACTGAAGCTTTCTTT. The chain employs TRBV29-1 and TRBJ1-1; a possible D gene is TRBD1 (5 bases). CDR3 length: 12 residues. V lost 7 bases to trimming and J lost 4 bases, with 13 bases between them. Germline V gene data show CDR1 as SQVTM and CDR2 as ANQGSEA.

The CDR3 region is CASSLGGTSGRADTQYF. The DNA of the CDR3 is TGTGCCAGCAGTTTAGGGGGGACTAGCGGGAGAGCAGATACGCAGTATTTT. The chain combines TRBV27 with TRBJ2-3; 14 bases line up with TRBD2. V lost 2 bases to trimming and J lost 4 bases; unmatched junction nucleotides: 5. Germline V lookup: CDR1 MNHEY, CDR2 SMNVEV (reference sequence). The CDR3 length is 17 residues.

The genes are TRBV5-8 and TRBJ2-5, with TRBD2 matching over 16 bases. Germline CDR1 and CDR2: SGHTS and YDEGEE. The V gene end was trimmed by 5 bases and the J gene end by 4 bases; junction bases not matched to a gene: 11. The CDR3 is 18 amino acids. This chain's CDR3 is CASRPGGLAGGLLETQYF. The CDR3 region has the DNA TGTGCCAGCAGGCCGGGGGGACTAGCGGGAGGGCTTCTAGAGACCCAGTACTTC. Full variable domain (missing parts from reference TRBV5-8 and TRBJ2-5): EAGVTQSPTHLIKTRGQQATLRCSPISGHTSVYWYQQALGLGLQFLLWYDEGEERNRGNFPPRFSGRQFPNYSSELNVNALELEDSALYLCASRPGGLAGGLLETQYFGPGTRLLVL.

This chain links TRBV7-2 with TRBJ1-5; D is possibly TRBD1 (5 bases). The CDR3 has 15 amino acids. The V and J ends lost 5 bases and 0 bases respectively, with 11 bases between them. From germline, CDR1 is SGHTA and CDR2 FQGNSA. DNA for the CDR3: TGTGCCAGCAGCAGGTCCGGGGGTAGCAATCAGCCCCAGCATTTT. Translating it yields CASSRSGGSNQPQHF. The full variable domain, completed using reference TRBV7-2 and TRBJ1-5, is GAGVSQSPSNKVTEKGKDVELRCDPISGHTALYWYRQSLGQGLEFLIYFQGNSAPDKSGLPSDRFSAERTGGSVSTLTIQRTQQEDSAVYLCASSRSGGSNQPQHFGDGTRLSIL.